This paragraph covers one T cell receptor (beta chain) sequence. The table came from immunoSEQ multiplex PCR; TCRdb's copy has only in-frame clones and leaves some out. Of tens of thousands of clones listed, around 90% are singletons. This sample was taken from a study of technical replicates of blood from a handful of donors. The CDR3 is made up of 14 amino acids. CDR1 is MDHEN, CDR2 SYDVKM, per germline. J was trimmed by 5 bases and V by 8 bases; bases with no gene match: 11. The genes are TRBV28 and TRBJ2-7, with 8 bases matching TRBD1. Input material: T cells isolated from PBMCs. The receptor comes from a human donor in good health. In DNA form, the CDR3 reads TGTGCCAGCGGCATAAGCCAGGGGGCCAACGAGCAGTACTTC. Translating gives CASGISQGANEQYF.